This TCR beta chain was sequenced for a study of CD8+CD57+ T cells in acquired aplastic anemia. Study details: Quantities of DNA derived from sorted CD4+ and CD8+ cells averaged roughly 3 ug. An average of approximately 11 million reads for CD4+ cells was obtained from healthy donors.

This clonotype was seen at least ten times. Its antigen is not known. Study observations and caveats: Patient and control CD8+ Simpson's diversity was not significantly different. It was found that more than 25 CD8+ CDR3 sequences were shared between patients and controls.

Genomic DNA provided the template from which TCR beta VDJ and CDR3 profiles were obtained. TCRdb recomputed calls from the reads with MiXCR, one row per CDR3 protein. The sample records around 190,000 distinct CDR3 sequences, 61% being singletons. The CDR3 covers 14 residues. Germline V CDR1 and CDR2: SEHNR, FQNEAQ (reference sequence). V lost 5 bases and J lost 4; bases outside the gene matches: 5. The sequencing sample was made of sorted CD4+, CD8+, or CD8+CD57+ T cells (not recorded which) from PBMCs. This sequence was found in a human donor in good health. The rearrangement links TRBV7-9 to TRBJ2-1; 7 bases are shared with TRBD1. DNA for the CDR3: TGTGCCAGCAGCACACCGGGACAGTACAATGAGCAGTTCTTC. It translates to CASSTPGQYNEQFF.